This TCR beta chain was captured in a study of identical twins. Unique molecular identifiers were in the cDNA, with template-switch universal primer binding. MiXCR, run by TCRdb on the 5' RACE reads, gives a single entry per CDR3 protein. This table holds 450,000 or so distinct CDR3 sequences, 14% found once. With respect to this clonotype: Antigen unknown.

This CDR3 contains 17 residues. V shed 2 bases and J 6 bases; nucleotides not matched to a gene: 10. CDR1 LGHNA and CDR2 YSLEER come from the germline V gene. Study results and limitations: Potential partial confounding of zero-insertion analyses by invariant MAIT and iNKT cells was noted. Insertions ran lower in abundant cord blood beta clonotypes, though not in memory repertoires.

A further study also used this sample, focusing on yellow fever vaccine responses in identical twins.

This TCR was sampled from a woman aged 18 to 35 in good health. Material for sequencing was CD4+ T cells sorted from blood. The genes are TRBV4-3 and TRBJ2-3; 11 bases agree with TRBD2. CDR3 amino acids: CASSQYLGASGRDTQYF. CDR3 coding DNA: TGCGCCAGCAGCCAATATCTTGGTGCTAGCGGGAGGGATACGCAGTATTTT.